The text below deals with one T cell receptor beta chain. Its binding antigen is unknown. No much larger clone exists at a distance of one base, and base qualities are not known. The entry originates in a study of T cell responses to AZD1222 COVID-19 vaccine (dated by TCRdb to the early 2020s). Some background on the complete study: AZD1222 recipients given second doses at about 4 weeks or at about 12 weeks were pooled, since spike-specific TCR depth and breadth were not found to differ between the two schedules. TCR sequencing covered some 240 trial participants: 207 given two doses of AZD1222 and about 26 given two doses of MenACWY control vaccine. Trial participants were enrolled by age into subgroups of 18-55, 56-69 and 70-plus years, and 148, 28 and 57 TCR-sequenced participants, respectively, were included in these subgroups.

CDR1 GTSNPN and CDR2 SVGIG are derived from the germline V gene (reference sequence). Spanning cysteine to phenylalanine, the CDR3 consists of 21 amino acids. Here the CDR3 DNA is all that survives: 63 bases in frame from base 1. Germline trimming: 4 bases from V, 2 bases from J; junction bases outside gene matches: 24. The CDR3 regions of human TCRbeta chains were subjected to immunosequencing. In the paper's pipeline: Repertoire TCRs were checked for matches against a reference library of SARS-CoV-2-specific TCRs that had been generated using the MIRA antigen-specificity platform. Breadth was defined as the fraction of unique TCRs that were SARS-CoV-2-associated, and depth was defined as the fraction of total T cells that were SARS-CoV-2-associated. Each spike-specific TCR was assigned to its reactive spike region and to a CD4 or CD8 class using the MIRA data. Log10-transformed breadth and depth values were compared by one-way ANOVA with Sidak's multiple comparisons tests. This is the immuneACCESS table as TCRdb keeps it, with only in-frame sequences that have V and J called. A part of the clones is gone; compared with another copy, unresolved V genes explain less than half, and the rest is unexplained. The DNA was the basis for D and trimming; V, J and clone size are from that table. This sample comprises about 140,000 clones, just over 85% of them detected only once. The ten largest clones take up 3% to 4.5% of the sample.

Results and caveats for the whole study, not just this receptor: In the small 56-69-year group, the increase in depth fell short of significance, most likely because of low power. No day 14 peak-response samples were available, so repertoires were characterized only after the peak T cell response. Participants were mostly white British, with more females than males. The authors suggested clonal diversity may have been underestimated. After two AZD1222 doses, both the breadth and the depth of spike-specific TCRs were significantly higher than at day 0 and than in MenACWY recipients. Reportedly, close to half of the unique spike-specific TCRs recognized epitopes lying outside the regions that are mutated in the B.1.351 and B.1.1.7 variants. CD4 TCRs associated with the vaccine covered the entire spike protein, and the dominant responses were in regions 160-218 and 743-854. Conclusions about previously exposed vaccinees are limited, since just 6 or 7 AZD1222 recipients were seropositive for SARS-CoV-2 at baseline.

Sample time point, as interpreted from the label and publication: baseline before first vaccination. Vaccinee samples were obtained from the UK trials COV001 and COV002, which included a single-blind randomized controlled phase 2/3 trial of AZD1222 (ChAdOx1 nCoV-19) in healthy adults. For TCRbeta chain sequencing, PBMC samples from trial participants were taken at day 0 and at day 28 after the second dose. Sequencing used peripheral blood, obtained on day 0 of AZD1222 vaccination. Rearrangement joined TRBV30 to TRBJ2-7; TRBD2 fits 12 bases in the junction. The clonotype originates from an adult in good health. The DNA reads as follows: TGTGCCTGGACCCCAACCGCCGGGACCGGTAAGACTAGCGGGAGCCCCTACGAGCAGTACTTC. Translation gives CAWTPTAGTGKTSGSPYEQYF.